This T cell receptor (beta chain) was captured by sequencing in a study of blood T cell repertoires in COVID-19 (dated by TCRdb to 2020 to 2021). For the wider study: Collaborator samples came from the United States, Italy and Spain and covered acute and convalescent phases of COVID-19. The prospective study material was composed of cDNA or gDNA derived from T cells, B-cell-depleted T cells, or PBMCs. Deeply sampled blood TCRbeta repertoires from subjects exposed to, actively infected with, or recovered from COVID-19 were included in the dataset. The repertoires were released in a freely available public database meant as a resource for research on the immune response to SARS-CoV-2. Samples came from the ongoing ImmuneRACE study (first 160 participants) plus 1,254 subjects from 6 global collaborators. Nearly every sample came with metadata listing a de-identified subject ID, COVID-19 status, age in years and sex. Where HLA class I and class II types were available, the types were taken from metadata supplied by the sample provider, not from assay-based typing. Broad study findings and their caveats: The quantity of clinical and demographic metadata differed by source and by participant and was supplied without curation.

Collaborating institutions collected whole blood in K2EDTA tubes following their own protocols. For TCRbeta analysis, collaborators shipped samples as frozen whole blood, isolated PBMCs, or DNA extracted from either of those sample types. A word on this clone: It has no known antigen specificity. Within one base of it there is no much larger clone, and no base qualities were kept.

TCRbeta CDR3 regions were amplified from genomic DNA using the immunoSEQ Assay, a bias-controlled multiplex PCR. Per the original workflow: The number of nucleated cells in each sample was estimated from the amplification of reference gene primers within the assay. To quantify the absolute abundance of each unique TCRbeta CDR3 rearrangement, sequence reads were collapsed and filtered. Productive Simpson clonality was computed per sample as the square root of Simpson's diversity index over productive rearrangements. In TCRdb, the immuneACCESS table is reduced to in-frame sequences with V and J assigned. These tables do not hold every clone; where another copy was compared, an unresolved V gene accounts for under half, and the others remain unexplained. For V, J and clone size, that table is used; D and trimming come from the DNA. This sample lists about 170,000 clones; roughly 85% were detected once. More than 9% of the sample rests with the top ten.

Trimming takes 1 base from V and 1 base from J, and the germline ends sit 18 bases apart. The germline V gene provides CDR1 MGHRA and CDR2 YSYEKL. The cysteine opens and the phenylalanine closes a CDR3 of 18 amino acids. CDR3 DNA is the only sequence kept; it has 54 bases, read in frame from the first base. The receptor chain draws on TRBV4-1 and TRBJ2-3, with a weak D call of TRBD2 (7 bases match). The clonotype was recovered from a woman older than 75 with active or convalescent COVID-19. The specimen was peripheral blood. The base sequence is TGCGCCAGCAGCCAAGTTTACCGGGGGGCGCCCGGCACAGATACGCAGTATTTT. This encodes CASSQVYRGAPGTDTQYF.